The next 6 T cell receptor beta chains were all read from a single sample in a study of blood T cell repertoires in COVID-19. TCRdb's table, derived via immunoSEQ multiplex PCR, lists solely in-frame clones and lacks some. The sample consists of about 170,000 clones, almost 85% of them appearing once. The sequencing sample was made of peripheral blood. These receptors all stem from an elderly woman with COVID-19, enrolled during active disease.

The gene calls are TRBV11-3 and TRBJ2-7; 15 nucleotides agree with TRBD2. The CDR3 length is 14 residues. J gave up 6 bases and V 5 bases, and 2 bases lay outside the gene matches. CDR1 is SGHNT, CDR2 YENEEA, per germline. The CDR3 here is CASSPGLAGGEQYF. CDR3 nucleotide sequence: TGTGCCAGCAGCCCGGGACTAGCGGGAGGCGAGCAGTACTTC.

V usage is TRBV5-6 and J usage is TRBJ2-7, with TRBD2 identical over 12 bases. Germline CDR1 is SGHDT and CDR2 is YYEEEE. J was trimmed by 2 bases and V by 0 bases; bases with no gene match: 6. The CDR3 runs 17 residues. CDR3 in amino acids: CASSLVRTSGVAYEQYF. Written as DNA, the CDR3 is TGTGCCAGCAGCTTGGTCAGGACTAGCGGGGTAGCCTACGAGCAGTACTTC.

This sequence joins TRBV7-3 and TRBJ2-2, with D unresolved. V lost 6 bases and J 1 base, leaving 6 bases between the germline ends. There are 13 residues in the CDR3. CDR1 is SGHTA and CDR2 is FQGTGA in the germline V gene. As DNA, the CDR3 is TGTGCCAGCAGTACTTTGAACACCGGGGAGCTGTTTTTT. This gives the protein CASSTLNTGELFF.

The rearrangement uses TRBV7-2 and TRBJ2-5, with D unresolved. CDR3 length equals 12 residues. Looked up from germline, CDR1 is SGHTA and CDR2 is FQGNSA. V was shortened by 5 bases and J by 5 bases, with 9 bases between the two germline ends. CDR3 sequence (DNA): TGTGCCAGCAGCCCCCCGTATGAGACCCAGTACTTC. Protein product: CASSPPYETQYF.

The CDR3 protein is CSVEDPGGTDTQYF. CDR3 DNA: TGCAGCGTTGAAGATCCGGGGGGCACAGATACGCAGTATTTT. J is TRBJ2-3 and V is TRBV29-1; D might be TRBD2 (6 bases). From germline, CDR1 is SQVTM and CDR2 ANQGSEA. V was pared by 0 bases and J by 1 base, with 8 bases between. This CDR3 spans 14 amino acids.

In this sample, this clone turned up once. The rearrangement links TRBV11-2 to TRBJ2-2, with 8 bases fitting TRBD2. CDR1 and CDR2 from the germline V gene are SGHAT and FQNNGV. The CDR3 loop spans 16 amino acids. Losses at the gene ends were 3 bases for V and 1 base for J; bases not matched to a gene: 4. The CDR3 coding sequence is TGTGCCAGCAGCTTCCGAACTAGCGGGAACACCGGGGAGCTGTTTTTT. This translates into CASSFRTSGNTGELFF.